The rows below give T cell receptor beta chains drawn from one sample of a study of vaccination effects on CD4 cells after COVID-19. The antigens these receptors bind are not known. Sequenced by immunoSEQ multiplex PCR; TCRdb stores in-frame clones only, minus some. The table has 15,000 to 20,000 clones, more than 65% seen once. This specimen consisted of CD4+ T cells from PBMCs cultured with SARS-CoV-2 spike peptides, obtained after COVID-19 vaccination. These receptor sequences come from a human donor who had a prior SARS-CoV-2 infection. Each CDR3 is given with its conserved first and last residue. A D gene is named only where the DNA matches it firmly. Size is omitted from some rows. Given values are once, few, many or a class for expanded clones.

d_call: -
j_call: TRBJ2-2
v_call: TRBV5-1
clone_size: few
cdr3_nt: TGCGCCAGCAGCTTGGAGTCAGGGATGAACACCGGGGAGCTGTTTTTT
cdr3_aa: CASSLESGMNTGELFF

d_call: TRBD1
j_call: TRBJ2-1
v_call: TRBV5-6
clone_size: -
cdr3_nt: TGTGCCAGCAGCTTAACAGGGGCCTCCCTCTACAATGAGCAGTTCTTC
cdr3_aa: CASSLTGASLYNEQFF

d_call: TRBD1
j_call: TRBJ1-2
v_call: TRBV5-1
clone_size: -
cdr3_nt: TGCGCCAGCAGCTTGACAGGGGAACATAGCTATGGCTACACCTTC
cdr3_aa: CASSLTGEHSYGYTF

d_call: -
j_call: TRBJ1-4
v_call: TRBV6-5
clone_size: -
cdr3_nt: TGTGCCAGCAAAGGACTTGCAACTAATGAAAAACTGTTTTTT
cdr3_aa: CASKGLATNEKLFF

d_call: TRBD2
j_call: TRBJ2-1
v_call: TRBV14
clone_size: -
cdr3_nt: TGTGCCAGCAGCCCCCTAGCGGTACTCTCCTACAATGAGCAGTTCTTC
cdr3_aa: CASSPLAVLSYNEQFF

d_call: -
j_call: TRBJ2-3
v_call: TRBV7-3
clone_size: -
cdr3_nt: TGTGCCAGCAGCCTACAACGAACGGGAGATACGCAGTATTTT
cdr3_aa: CASSLQRTGDTQYF

d_call: TRBD1
j_call: TRBJ1-1
v_call: TRBV5-1
clone_size: -
cdr3_nt: TGCGCCAGCAGCTTGACAGGGGGGTCAGCTGAAGCTTTCTTT
cdr3_aa: CASSLTGGSAEAFF

d_call: TRBD2
j_call: TRBJ2-3
v_call: TRBV10-3
clone_size: once
cdr3_nt: TGTGCCATCAGTGAGAATAGCGGGGGGGGCACAGATACGCAGTATTTT
cdr3_aa: CAISENSGGGTDTQYF

d_call: -
j_call: TRBJ2-2
v_call: TRBV7-8
clone_size: -
cdr3_nt: TGTGCCAGCAGTCGACAGCTCACCGGGGAGCTGTTTTTT
cdr3_aa: CASSRQLTGELFF

d_call: -
j_call: TRBJ2-7
v_call: TRBV5-1
clone_size: -
cdr3_nt: TGCGCCAGCAGCTCTGGACTGCAGCCATCCTACGAGCAGTACTTC
cdr3_aa: CASSSGLQPSYEQYF

d_call: -
j_call: TRBJ1-1
v_call: TRBV18
clone_size: -
cdr3_nt: TGTGCCAGCTCAGCGCAGTCGAACACTGAAGCTTTCTTT
cdr3_aa: CASSAQSNTEAFF

d_call: -
j_call: TRBJ1-3
v_call: TRBV6-2/TRBV6-3
clone_size: -
cdr3_nt: TGTGCCAGCAGTTACAACTACGGGACGCGCGGAAACACCATATATTTT
cdr3_aa: CASSYNYGTRGNTIYF

d_call: TRBD1
j_call: TRBJ1-1
v_call: TRBV10-3
clone_size: -
cdr3_nt: TGTGCCATCAGCGAAACAGGGGGGACTGAAGCTTTCTTT
cdr3_aa: CAISETGGTEAFF

d_call: TRBD1
j_call: TRBJ1-6
v_call: TRBV5-4
clone_size: -
cdr3_nt: TGTGCCAGCAGCTTTGGCCAGGGGGGAGGGAACTATAATTCACCCCTCCACTTT
cdr3_aa: CASSFGQGGGNYNSPLHF

d_call: -
j_call: TRBJ1-5
v_call: TRBV21-1
clone_size: -
cdr3_nt: TGTGCCAGCAGCAAAGACAGGGGGGATAGCAATCAGCCCCAGCATTTT
cdr3_aa: CASSKDRGDSNQPQHF

d_call: -
j_call: TRBJ1-4
v_call: TRBV1
clone_size: -
cdr3_nt: TGCACCAGCAGCCAAGGACGGAACTTAAATGAAAAACTGTTTTTT
cdr3_aa: CTSSQGRNLNEKLFF

d_call: -
j_call: TRBJ2-1
v_call: TRBV23-1
clone_size: -
cdr3_nt: TGCGCCAGCAGTCAATCGGCGGACACCTATGAGCAGTTCTTC
cdr3_aa: CASSQSADTYEQFF

d_call: TRBD2
j_call: TRBJ2-3
v_call: TRBV5-1
clone_size: -
cdr3_nt: TGCGCCAGCAGCTTGGGCGGGACTAGAGGCACAGATACGCAGTATTTT
cdr3_aa: CASSLGGTRGTDTQYF

d_call: -
j_call: TRBJ1-2
v_call: TRBV7-8
clone_size: -
cdr3_nt: TGTGCCAGCAGCTTAGTCCATTCGGGCTACACCTTC
cdr3_aa: CASSLVHSGYTF

d_call: -
j_call: TRBJ1-5
v_call: TRBV28
clone_size: -
cdr3_nt: TGTGCCAGCAATCGGCGGGACGGAGTTAATCAGCCCCAGCATTTT
cdr3_aa: CASNRRDGVNQPQHF